This TCR beta chain was observed in a study of blood T cells in healthy people across ages. This clonotype was seen a few times. The authors ran a second PCR of roughly 6 to 12 cycles using a sample-barcoded 5' primer and a J-beta primer mix. TCRdb re-called the 5' RACE reads through MiXCR, storing one row per CDR3 protein. The sample contains some 1.5 million distinct CDR3 sequences, 42% of which appear only once. The sample providers were healthy Caucasian people from Russia, aged roughly 6 to 95. Isolation yielded PBMCs, at least 7 million per sample, in every case. Trimming cost V 3 bases and J 0 bases, with 8 bases left between them. CDR1 is MRHNA and CDR2 is SNTAGT in the germline V gene. This CDR3 has 14 residues.

Material for sequencing was blood. This TCR derives from a woman younger than 30 in good health. The gene calls are TRBV6-4 and TRBJ1-2, with a weak D call TRBD1 (6 bases). DNA for the CDR3: TGTGCCAGCAGTGAGTGGACAGCTAACTATGGCTACACCTTC. Translating it yields CASSEWTANYGYTF.